Here is one TCR beta chain with its context. Its specific antigen is unknown. Per-base qualities were not stored, and no clone one base away is much larger. In the paper's terms, the time point label means: blood 2 weeks post-SBRT. Explained via the paper, the treatment or condition label denotes: 15 Gy SBRT to primary tumor, nephrectomy 4 weeks later. Serial peripheral blood from radiation-treated patients was sampled at baseline, 2 weeks and 4 weeks after SBRT to track tumor-enriched clonotypes. Every patient had renal cell carcinoma of clear cell pathology. The QIAamp DNA Blood Mini Kit (Qiagen) was used to prepare genomic DNA for TCR sequencing. Only samples passing all quality control checks were included in the analyses. The CDR3 spans 12 residues, from the cysteine through the phenylalanine. Only CDR3 DNA is held: 36 bases, read in frame from base 1. CDR1 and CDR2 are read off the germline V gene as SNHLY and FYNNEI. The junction shows trimming of 4 bases on V and 6 bases on J, plus 9 bases between the germline ends.

These data come from a study of radiation and T cells in renal cell carcinoma (dated by TCRdb to 2018 to 2020). Regarding the study in general: Samples were obtained from a clinical trial, in which 15 Gy stereotactic body radiation therapy was delivered to primary renal cell carcinomas and nephrectomy was performed 4 weeks later. TCR beta sequencing covered some 55 samples in total, comprising some 25 tumors and roughly 27 peripheral blood samples. A total of about 3.8 million unique CDR3 nucleotide sequences, encoding some 2,700,000 unique CDR3 amino acid sequences, were found across all 50 or so samples.

Results and caveats for the whole study, not just this receptor: An increase in top tumor clonotypes in blood was observed from baseline to 2 weeks post-radiation, followed by contraction by 4 weeks, which was taken to suggest transient expansion of tumor-resident clones. Dynamics of the blood repertoire were not tracked past 4 weeks after treatment. The single-armed trial design could not address effects of radiation dose or scheduling on the TCR repertoire. Because pretreatment tumor biopsies were not available, the study could not determine whether clonotypes were already present within the tumor at baseline.

TCR beta libraries were generated from genomic DNA with the immunoSEQ kit, following the manufacturer's recommendations. For library preparation, a first multiplex PCR was performed with proprietary primers, followed by a second PCR in which unique barcodes were added, and bead cleanups were performed after each round. Each sample batch included a kit-provided positive control reaction and a negative control reaction. The final libraries were assessed on an Agilent 4200 TapeStation D1000 ScreenTape, pooled by volume, and quantified by qPCR. An Illumina NextSeq500 fitted with a MidOutput 150-cycle cartridge performed the sequencing, running 156 Read1 cycles and 15 Index1 cycles with the kit's custom primers. The pooled library was loaded at roughly 0.92 pM with an approximately 20% PhiX control spike-in. The original methods were these. The vendor-processed data were analyzed in R, and a clonotype was defined as all T cells that share the same CDR3 nucleotide sequence. For clone abundance analyses, frequencies were normalized to the 10,000 most abundant clones per sample. Public T cell clones, which averaged fewer than five per sample, were excluded before analysis. A difference in abundance of at least 32-fold between compartments was used to define tumor-enriched and baseline blood-enriched clonotypes. A beta-binomial differential abundance model was used to identify clonotypes that expanded or contracted between blood time points. The Baroni-Urbani and Buser coefficient was used to measure tumor-blood repertoire similarity, and groups were compared with two-tailed Wilcoxon tests in R. TCRdb retrieved this table from immuneACCESS and kept in-frame rearrangements only. Not all clones are present; in checked studies, unresolved V genes account for under half, and no reason is known for the remainder. The D gene and trimming were derived from the DNA, and the V and J assignments and clone size from that table. The sample yields some 130,000 clones; about 81% were counted once. 1.9% of the sample is held by the ten biggest clonotypes.

The sequence came from an older woman with renal cell carcinoma. The chain employs TRBV2 and TRBJ1-1, with no reliable assignment of the D segment. Material: blood, obtained from a patient whose treatment included radiotherapy and nephrectomy. The sequenced DNA: TGTGCCAGCAGTGTGGAGGTAGCTGAAGCTTTCTTT. Its product reads: CASSVEVAEAFF.